This TCR beta chain was found in a study of OX40 agonist ivuxolimab in advanced cancers. The study, taken as a whole, reports: Researchers report that CD8+ T cells had, on average, more expanded clones than CD4+.

The CDR3 has 15 amino acids. V was trimmed by 6 bases and J by 0 bases, leaving 12 bases between them. Libraries were prepared by immunoSEQ multiplex PCR; TCRdb keeps only in-frame clonotypes and omits some of them. The table includes tens of thousands of clones, more than 75% detected once. Points on this clone: The antigen remains undetermined.

The rearrangement links TRBV5-3 to TRBJ1-4; D remains unclear. TRBV5-3 is designated an ORF whose function remains uncertain. The sample was CD4+ or CD8+ T cells sorted from blood, taken in a trial of the OX40 agonist ivuxolimab. The TCR was taken from an adult with an advanced solid tumor such as melanoma, head and neck, liver or kidney cancer. Written as DNA, the CDR3 is TGTGCCAGAAACTCTAGTGGGGCAACTAATGAAAAACTGTTTTTT. Its protein product is CARNSSGATNEKLFF.